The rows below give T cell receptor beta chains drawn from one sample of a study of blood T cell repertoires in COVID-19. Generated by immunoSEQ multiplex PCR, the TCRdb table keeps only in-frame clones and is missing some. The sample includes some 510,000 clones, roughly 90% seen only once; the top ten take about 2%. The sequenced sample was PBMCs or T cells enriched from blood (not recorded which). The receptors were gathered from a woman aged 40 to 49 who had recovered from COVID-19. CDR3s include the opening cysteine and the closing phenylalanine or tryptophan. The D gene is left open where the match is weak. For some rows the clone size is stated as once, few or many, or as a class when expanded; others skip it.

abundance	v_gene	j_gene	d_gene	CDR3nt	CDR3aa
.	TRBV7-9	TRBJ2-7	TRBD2	TGTGCCAGCAGCTTACGTCGTGGACTAGCGGGAGCCTACGAGCAGTACTTC	CASSLRRGLAGAYEQYF
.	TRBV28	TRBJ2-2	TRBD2	TGTGCCAGCAGTTTGGGTTGGTCTAGCGGGAGTTATCTGAGAACCGGGGAGCTGTTTTTT	CASSLGWSSGSYLRTGELFF
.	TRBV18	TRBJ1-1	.	TGTGCCAGCTCACCAACGGGGGGCCTAGAAGCTTTCTTT	CASSPTGGLEAFF
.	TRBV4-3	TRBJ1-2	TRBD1	TGCGCCAGCAGCCAAGATCAGGGACAGGGTGAGGGCTACACCTTC	CASSQDQGQGEGYTF
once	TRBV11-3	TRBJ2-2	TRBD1	TGTGCCAGCAGCTTACTCACAGGGGCCGGGGAGCTGTTTTTT	CASSLLTGAGELFF
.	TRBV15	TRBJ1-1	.	TGTGCCACCAGCAGACAGTGGAACACTGAAGCTTTCTTT	CATSRQWNTEAFF
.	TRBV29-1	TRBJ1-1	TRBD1	TGCAGCGTGGACAGGGAAAAGGTGCGGGCTTTCTTT	CSVDREKVRAFF
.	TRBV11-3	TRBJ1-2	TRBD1	TGTGCCAGCAGCTTAGGGACAGGCGTCTATGGCTACACCTTC	CASSLGTGVYGYTF
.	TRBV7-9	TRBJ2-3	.	TGTGCCAGCAATCCGGGTACGCGCACAGATACGCAGTATTTT	CASNPGTRTDTQYF
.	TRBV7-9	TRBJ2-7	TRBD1	TGTGCCAGCACCCTGGGACAGTCCTACGAGCAGTACTTC	CASTLGQSYEQYF
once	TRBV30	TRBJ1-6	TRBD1	TGTGCCTGGAGTGTACAGGGGACGTATAATTCACCCCTCCACTTT	CAWSVQGTYNSPLHF
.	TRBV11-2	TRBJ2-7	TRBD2	TGTGCCAGCAGCCGGGGGGAGGAGCAGTACTTC	CASSRGEEQYF
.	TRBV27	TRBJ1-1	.	TGTGCCAGTCGCAAATTTGGCCAGGGGACGACTGAAGCTTTCTTT	CASRKFGQGTTEAFF
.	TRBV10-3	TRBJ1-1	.	TGTGCCATCAGTGGAGGGTCAGCGGGGGCTGGGACTGAAGCTTTCTTT	CAISGGSAGAGTEAFF
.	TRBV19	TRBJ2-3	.	TGTGCCAGTAGTATTGTTTTGGTGGGTCAGGGATACACAGATACGCAGTATTTT	CASSIVLVGQGYTDTQYF
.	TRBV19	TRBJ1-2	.	TGTGCCAGTAGCCCAGATCTGATTTTCTATGGCTACACCTTC	CASSPDLIFYGYTF
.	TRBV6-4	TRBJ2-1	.	TGTGCCAGCAGTGCCGAGATTGACAATGAGCAGTTCTTC	CASSAEIDNEQFF
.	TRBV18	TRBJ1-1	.	TGTGCCAGCTCATTCGGTAGCACTGAAGCTTTCTTT	CASSFGSTEAFF
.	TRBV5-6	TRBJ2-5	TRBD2	TGTGCCAGCAGCCCGGGGGGGGCGGGTGAGACCCAGTACTTC	CASSPGGAGETQYF
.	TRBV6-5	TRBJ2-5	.	TGTGCCAGCTCGGACAGCAAAGAGACCCAGTACTTC	CASSDSKETQYF
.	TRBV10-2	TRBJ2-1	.	TGCGCCAGCAGTTACCTAACTGGTTTCTCCTACAATGAGCAGTTCTTC	CASSYLTGFSYNEQFF
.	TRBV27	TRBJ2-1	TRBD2	TGTGCCAGCAGTTATAAGACCCCGTGGCTAGCGGACACCCCCTCTTACAATGAGCAGTTCTTC	CASSYKTPWLADTPSYNEQFF
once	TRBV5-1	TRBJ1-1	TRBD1	TGCGCCAGCAGCATAGGACAGGCAAACACTGAAGCTTTCTTT	CASSIGQANTEAFF
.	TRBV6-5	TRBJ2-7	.	TGTGCCAGCAGTTACGCAGGGAGGAACGAGCAGTACTTC	CASSYAGRNEQYF
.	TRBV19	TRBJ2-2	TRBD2	TGTGCCAGTAGTAGCCGAGCGGGAGGGCCGCGGGAGCTGTTTTTT	CASSSRAGGPRELFF
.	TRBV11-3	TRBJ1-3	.	TGTGCCAGCAGCTTCACGCCCGGGGTCTTGAGCTCTGGAAACACCATATATTTT	CASSFTPGVLSSGNTIYF
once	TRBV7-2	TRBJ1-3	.	TGTGCCAGCAGCTTAGGGGCTGTAGCAGGGGAATCTGGAAACACCATATATTTT	CASSLGAVAGESGNTIYF
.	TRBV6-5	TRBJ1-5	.	TGTGCCAGCCGCAAGGACACTAGCAATCAGCCCCAGCATTTT	CASRKDTSNQPQHF
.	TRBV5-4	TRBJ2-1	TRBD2	TGTGCCAGCAGCCCTAGCGGGACCAGCTCCTACAATGAGCAGTTCTTC	CASSPSGTSSYNEQFF
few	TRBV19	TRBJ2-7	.	TGTGCCAGTAGTCCTTCCTTTAGCCCTCGGGAGCAGTACTTC	CASSPSFSPREQYF
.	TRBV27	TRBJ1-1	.	TGTGCCAGCAGCACAGGGAGCAGAGGGAACACTGAAGCTTTCTTT	CASSTGSRGNTEAFF